One sample yielded the 16 T cell receptor beta chains listed below, sequenced in a study of tissue T cells after allogeneic stem cell transplantation. Method: immunoSEQ multiplex PCR; TCRdb's copy keeps in-frame clones and lacks some. The sample includes about 1,400 clones, just under 85% of them seen just once. Sequencing was performed on blood, taken at autopsy. The receptors come from a male patient of 60 years or more with steroid-refractory graft-versus-host disease after an allogeneic stem cell transplant. T cells may partly derive from the graft donor.

The chain combines TRBV7-9 with TRBJ1-5, with D maybe TRBD1 (5 bases). There are 15 residues in the CDR3. Germline assignment: CDR1 SEHNR and CDR2 FQNEAQ (reference sequence). Trimming removed 1 base at V and 5 bases at J, with 12 bases between. CDR3 amino acids: CASSLGGTSDQPQHF. The CDR3 DNA is TGTGCCAGCAGCTTAGGTGGGACGTCGGATCAGCCCCAGCATTTT.

This chain links TRBV7-9 with TRBJ2-7; no clear D. CDR3 length equals 15 residues. Germline values: CDR1 SEHNR, CDR2 FQNEAQ (reference sequence). Trimming shortened V by 5 bases and J by 5 bases, and 19 bases separated the two germline ends. This CDR3 reads CASSPPPRVGNEQYF. CDR3 in DNA: TGTGCCAGCAGCCCCCCCCCTCGGGTGGGCAACGAGCAGTACTTC.

This rearrangement joins TRBV5-4 to TRBJ2-5; D is possibly TRBD1 or TRBD2 (5 bases each). The CDR3 has 14 residues. The germline V gene has CDR1 SGHNT and CDR2 YYREEE (reference sequence). V was clipped by 0 bases and J by 1 base, with 7 bases between them. CDR3 DNA sequence: TGTGCCAGCAGCTTGGCCGGGGCCCAAGAGACCCAGTACTTC. Translation: CASSLAGAQETQYF.

The chain employs TRBV5-8 and TRBJ2-4; D is possibly TRBD1 (6 bases). The CDR3 sequence is 14 residues long. Germline CDR1 reads SGHTS; CDR2 reads YDEGEE. V was trimmed by 1 base and J by 5 bases, leaving 10 bases between them. CDR3 amino acids: CASSLSGVENIQYF. The CDR3, as DNA: TGTGCCAGCAGCTTGTCAGGGGTGGAAAACATTCAGTACTTC.

This sequence joins TRBV28 and TRBJ2-1, with 9 bases matching TRBD1. Germline V gives CDR1 MDHEN, CDR2 SYDVKM. J gave up 8 bases and V 9 bases, and 14 bases lay outside the gene matches. The CDR3 is 15 amino acids. Here the CDR3 reads CASTQDRGGYDEQFF. The CDR3 region has the DNA TGTGCCAGTACCCAGGACAGGGGAGGGTACGATGAGCAGTTCTTC.

V and J are TRBV10-2 and TRBJ1-5, with a weak D call TRBD1 (5 bases). CDR3 length: 17 residues. With 3 bases removed from V and 2 bases from J, the gap between germline ends came to 17 bases. Germline V gene data show CDR1 as WSHSY and CDR2 as SAAADI. The CDR3 coding sequence is TGCGCCAGCAGTGAAGGGTGGAGAAGGGGTGGCAATCAGCCCCAGCATTTT. This sequence encodes CASSEGWRRGGNQPQHF.

The rearrangement uses TRBV7-9 and TRBJ2-2; no definite D call. Trimming left V 7 bases short and J 4 bases short, with 16 bases between. CDR1 and CDR2 from the germline V gene are SEHNR and FQNEAQ (reference sequence). The CDR3 is 15 amino acids. The CDR3: CASTPRWARTGELFF. The CDR3, as DNA: TGTGCCAGCACGCCTCGGTGGGCACGCACCGGGGAGCTGTTTTTT.

The genes are TRBV5-6 and TRBJ2-7, with 7 bases identical to TRBD1. The CDR3 is 14 residues long. CDR1 and CDR2 (germline): SGHDT, YYEEEE. Trimming removed 0 bases from V and 0 bases from J; junction bases left unmatched: 0. The CDR3 here is CASSLAGGSYEQYF. The DNA of the CDR3 is TGTGCCAGCAGCTTGGCAGGGGGCTCCTACGAGCAGTACTTC.

The chain combines TRBV7-9 with TRBJ2-2; a weak D match, TRBD2 (6 bases). The CDR3 runs 11 residues. Germline CDR1 and CDR2: SEHNR and FQNEAQ (reference sequence). V dropped 8 bases and J dropped 6 bases, with 7 bases sitting between them. Here the CDR3 DNA reads TGTGCCAGCGGCGGGGCCGGGGAGCTGTTTTTT. This encodes CASGGAGELFF.

The rearrangement uses TRBV6-5 and TRBJ1-6; 8 bases are a match to TRBD1. The CDR3 consists of 15 residues. Germline-derived CDR1 and CDR2 are MNHEY and SVGAGI. The V and J ends lost 2 bases and 5 bases, in that order; junction bases with no gene match: 2. CDR3 amino acids: CASSYQTGDNSPLHF. In nucleotides, the CDR3 is TGTGCCAGCAGTTACCAGACAGGGGATAATTCACCCCTCCACTTT.

The chain carries TRBV5-4 and TRBJ2-5; unclear D gene. Germline values: CDR1 SGHNT, CDR2 YYREEE (reference sequence). The V end lost 1 base, the J end lost 2 bases, and 0 bases lay between the germline ends. The CDR3 is 11 amino acids. The CDR3, as DNA: TGTGCCAGCAGCTTGCAAGAGACCCAGTACTTC. Its protein product is CASSLQETQYF.

This chain links TRBV11-2 with TRBJ2-3; 7 bases are shared with TRBD1. J lost 4 bases, V lost 5 bases, and 12 bases had no gene match. Germline CDR1 SGHAT, CDR2 FQNNGV. This CDR3 has 16 amino acids. The CDR3 sequence is CASSLRGSGLADTQYF. The DNA of the CDR3 is TGTGCCAGCAGCCTCAGGGGGTCAGGGTTAGCAGATACGCAGTATTTT. Drawing the rest from reference TRBV11-2 and TRBJ2-3, the complete variable domain is EAGVAQSPRYKIIEKRQSVAFWCNPISGHATLYWYQQILGQGPKLLIQFQNNGVVDDSQLPKDRFSAERLKGVDSTLKIQPAKLEDSAVYLCASSLRGSGLADTQYFGPGTRLTVL.

In its sample, this clone was seen once. The CDR3 spells CASNAWRGGGADTQYF. The CDR3 DNA is TGTGCCAGTAATGCTTGGCGGGGGGGCGGCGCAGATACGCAGTATTTT. The chain recombines TRBV19 with TRBJ2-3; 9 bases are shared with TRBD2. The CDR3 has 16 amino acids. V shed 7 bases and J 4 bases; nucleotides not matched to a gene: 12. The germline gives CDR1 LNHDA, CDR2 SQIVND (reference sequence).

The V call is TRBV6-6, the J call TRBJ2-1, with D possibly TRBD2 on 6 matching bases. The CDR3 loop spans 16 amino acids. Germline V lookup: CDR1 MNHNY, CDR2 SVGAGI (reference sequence). V was cut by 0 bases and J by 3 bases, with 12 bases left in between. The CDR3 nucleotides are TGTGCCAGCAGTTACTCGGTAAAGGGAGGCTACAATGAGCAGTTCTTC. Translation: CASSYSVKGGYNEQFF.

The gene calls are TRBV6-4 and TRBJ1-6; D unresolved. V dropped 2 bases and J dropped 5 bases, with 4 bases sitting between them. CDR3 size: 13 residues. Germline V gene sequence: CDR1 MRHNA, CDR2 SNTAGT. The DNA for the CDR3 is TGTGCCAGCAGTGACAGGGATAATTCACCCCTCCACTTT. This gives the protein CASSDRDNSPLHF.

The V call is TRBV6-5, the J call TRBJ2-7, with D maybe TRBD1 (6 bases). Trimming cost V 5 bases and J 3 bases, with 11 bases left between them. Germline lookup yields CDR1 MNHEY and CDR2 SVGAGI. The CDR3 covers 13 residues. The CDR3 nucleotides read TGTGCCAGCAGTCCACAGGGTGACTACGAGCAGTACTTC. This gives the protein CASSPQGDYEQYF.